This T cell receptor (beta chain) was captured in a study of cytomegalovirus exposure and HLA in healthy donors. The table lists this clone with a count of one. Antigen unknown. Study-level findings and limits: Sequence variants that were highly shared formed a cluster that was likely a sequencing artifact. The study dropped some indistinguishable V segments, TRBV6-2 and TRBV6-3 among them. The classifier, whose performance was assessed in both the original and validation cohorts, reportedly diagnosed cytomegalovirus status with high specificity and sensitivity.

The PCR contained 60 Vbeta and 13 Jbeta primers. Measured with immunoSEQ multiplex PCR; TCRdb has only the in-frame clones, and not every one. The sample has some 190,000 clones; over 80% are singletons. Trimming cost V 3 bases and J 6 bases; bases outside gene matches: 7. From germline, CDR1 is LNHDA and CDR2 SQIVND (reference sequence). CDR3 length equals 15 residues. The TCR sequence derives from a boy aged 2 to 10 in good health and CMV-seronegative. Sample: PBMCs. The chain combines TRBV19 with TRBJ1-4, with TRBD1 matching over 7 bases. In DNA form, the CDR3 reads TGTGCCAGTAGTATGCGCCAGGGGGTAGATGAAAAACTGTTTTTT. Protein product: CASSMRQGVDEKLFF.